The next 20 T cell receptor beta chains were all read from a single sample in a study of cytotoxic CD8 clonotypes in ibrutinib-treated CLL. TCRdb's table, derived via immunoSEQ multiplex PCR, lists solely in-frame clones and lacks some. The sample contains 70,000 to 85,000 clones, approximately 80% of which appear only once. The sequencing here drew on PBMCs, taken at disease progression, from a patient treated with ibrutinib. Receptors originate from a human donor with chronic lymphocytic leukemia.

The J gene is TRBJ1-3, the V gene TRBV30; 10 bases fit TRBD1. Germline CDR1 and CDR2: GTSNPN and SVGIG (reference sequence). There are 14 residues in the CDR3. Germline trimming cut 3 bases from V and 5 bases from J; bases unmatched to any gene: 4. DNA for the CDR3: TGTGCCTGGAGCCCCGACAGGGGGCGAAACACCATATATTTT. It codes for CAWSPDRGRNTIYF. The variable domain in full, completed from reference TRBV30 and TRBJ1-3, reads SQTIHQWPATLVQPVGSPLSLECTVEGTSNPNLYWYRQAAGRGLQLLFYSVGIGQISSEVPQNLSASRPQDRQFILSSKKLLLSDSGFYLCAWSPDRGRNTIYFGEGSWLTVV.

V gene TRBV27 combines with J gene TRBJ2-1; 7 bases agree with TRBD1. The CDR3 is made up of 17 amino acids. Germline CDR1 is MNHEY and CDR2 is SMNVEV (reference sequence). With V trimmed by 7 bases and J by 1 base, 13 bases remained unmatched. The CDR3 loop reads CASTLLAGGKSYNEQFF. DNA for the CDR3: TGTGCCAGCACCTTGTTGGCAGGGGGTAAATCCTACAATGAGCAGTTCTTC.

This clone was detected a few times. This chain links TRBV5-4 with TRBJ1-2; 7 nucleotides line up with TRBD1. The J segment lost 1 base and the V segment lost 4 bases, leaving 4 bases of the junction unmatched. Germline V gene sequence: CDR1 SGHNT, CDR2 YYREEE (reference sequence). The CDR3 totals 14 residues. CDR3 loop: CASSGGQLNYGYTF. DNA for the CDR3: TGTGCCAGCAGCGGGGGACAGCTTAACTATGGCTACACCTTC.

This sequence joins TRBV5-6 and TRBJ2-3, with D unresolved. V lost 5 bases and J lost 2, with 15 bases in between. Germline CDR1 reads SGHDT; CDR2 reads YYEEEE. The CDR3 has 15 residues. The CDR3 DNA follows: TGTGCCAGCAGACCGACCACCAGCGACACAGATACGCAGTATTTT. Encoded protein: CASRPTTSDTDTQYF.

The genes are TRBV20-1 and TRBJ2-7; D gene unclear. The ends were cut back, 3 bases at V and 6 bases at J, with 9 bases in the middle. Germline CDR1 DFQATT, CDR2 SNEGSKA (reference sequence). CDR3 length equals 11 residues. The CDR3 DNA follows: TGCAGTGCTAGGGGCCTGGTCGAGCAGTACTTC. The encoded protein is CSARGLVEQYF.

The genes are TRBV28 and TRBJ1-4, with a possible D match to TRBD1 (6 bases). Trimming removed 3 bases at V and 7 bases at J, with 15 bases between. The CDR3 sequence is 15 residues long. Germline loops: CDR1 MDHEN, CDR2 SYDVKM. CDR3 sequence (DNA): TGTGCCAGCAGTTTCGACACCGCAGGGGTTGAAAAACTGTTTTTT. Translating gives CASSFDTAGVEKLFF.

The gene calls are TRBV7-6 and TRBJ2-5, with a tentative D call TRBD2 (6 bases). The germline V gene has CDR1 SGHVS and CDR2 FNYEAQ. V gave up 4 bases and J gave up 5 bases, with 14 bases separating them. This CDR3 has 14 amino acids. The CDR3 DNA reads TGTGCCAGCAGCTCCGTGGGGGGTCTGGAGACCCAGTACTTC. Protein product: CASSSVGGLETQYF.

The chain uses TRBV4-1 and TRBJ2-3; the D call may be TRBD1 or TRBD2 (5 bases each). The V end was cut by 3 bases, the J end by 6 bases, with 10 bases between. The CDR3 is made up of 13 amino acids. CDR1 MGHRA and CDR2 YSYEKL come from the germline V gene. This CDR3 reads CASSHEGMDTQYF. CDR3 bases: TGCGCCAGCAGCCATGAGGGGATGGATACGCAGTATTTT.

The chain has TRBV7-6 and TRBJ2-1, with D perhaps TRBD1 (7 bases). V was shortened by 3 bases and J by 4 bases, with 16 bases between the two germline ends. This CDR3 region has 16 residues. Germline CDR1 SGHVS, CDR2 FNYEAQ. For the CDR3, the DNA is TGTGCCAGCAGCTTGGCGGGACAGCGTACGTACAATGAGCAGTTCTTC. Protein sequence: CASSLAGQRTYNEQFF.

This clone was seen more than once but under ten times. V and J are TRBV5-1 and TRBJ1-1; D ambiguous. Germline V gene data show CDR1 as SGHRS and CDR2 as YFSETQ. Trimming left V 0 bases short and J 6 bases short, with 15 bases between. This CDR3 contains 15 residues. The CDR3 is CASSLDPGKSAEAFF. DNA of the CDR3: TGCGCCAGCAGCTTGGATCCGGGAAAGTCGGCTGAAGCTTTCTTT. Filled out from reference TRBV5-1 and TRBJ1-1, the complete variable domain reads KAGVTQTPRYLIKTRGQQVTLSCSPISGHRSVSWYQQTPGQGLQFLFEYFSETQRNKGNFPGRFSGRQFSNSRSEMNVSTLELGDSALYLCASSLDPGKSAEAFFGQGTRLTVV.

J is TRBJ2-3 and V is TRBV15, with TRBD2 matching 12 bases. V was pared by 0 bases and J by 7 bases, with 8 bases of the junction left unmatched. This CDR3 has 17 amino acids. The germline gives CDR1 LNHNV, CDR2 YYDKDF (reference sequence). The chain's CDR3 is CATSRDGLAGGPYTQYF. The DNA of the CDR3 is TGTGCCACCAGCAGAGATGGTCTAGCGGGGGGGCCTTATACGCAGTATTTT.

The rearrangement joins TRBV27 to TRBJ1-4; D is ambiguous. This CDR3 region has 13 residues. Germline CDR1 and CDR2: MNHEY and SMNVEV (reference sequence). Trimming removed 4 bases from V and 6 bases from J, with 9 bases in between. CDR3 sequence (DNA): TGTGCCAGCAGTTCTTGGGTCGATGAAAAACTGTTTTTT. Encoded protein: CASSSWVDEKLFF.

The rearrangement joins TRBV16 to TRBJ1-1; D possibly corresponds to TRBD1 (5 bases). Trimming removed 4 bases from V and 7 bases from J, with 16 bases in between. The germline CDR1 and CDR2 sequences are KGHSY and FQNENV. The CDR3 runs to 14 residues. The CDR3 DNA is TGTGCCAGCAGCCCACCGACAGCACCATTTGAAGCTTTCTTT. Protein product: CASSPPTAPFEAFF.

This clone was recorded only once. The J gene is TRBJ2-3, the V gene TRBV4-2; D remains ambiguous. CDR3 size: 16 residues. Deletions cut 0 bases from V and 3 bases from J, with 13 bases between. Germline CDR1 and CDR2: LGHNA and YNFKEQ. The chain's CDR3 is CASSQDVPLGTDTQYF. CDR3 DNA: TGTGCCAGCAGCCAAGACGTCCCGCTGGGAACAGATACGCAGTATTTT.

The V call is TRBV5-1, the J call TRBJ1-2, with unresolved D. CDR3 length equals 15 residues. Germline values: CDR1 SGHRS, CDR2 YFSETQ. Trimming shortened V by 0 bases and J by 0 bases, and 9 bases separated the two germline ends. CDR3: CASSLGSPSNYGYTF. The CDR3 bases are TGCGCCAGCAGCTTGGGTTCCCCATCTAACTATGGCTACACCTTC. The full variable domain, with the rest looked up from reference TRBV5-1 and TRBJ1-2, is KAGVTQTPRYLIKTRGQQVTLSCSPISGHRSVSWYQQTPGQGLQFLFEYFSETQRNKGNFPGRFSGRQFSNSRSEMNVSTLELGDSALYLCASSLGSPSNYGYTFGSGTRLTVV.

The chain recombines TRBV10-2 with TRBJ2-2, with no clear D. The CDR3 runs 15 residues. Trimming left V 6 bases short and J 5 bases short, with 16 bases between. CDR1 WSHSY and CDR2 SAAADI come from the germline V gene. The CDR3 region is CASRSGATRTGELFF. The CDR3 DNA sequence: TGCGCCAGCAGATCAGGAGCTACGAGGACCGGGGAGCTGTTTTTT.

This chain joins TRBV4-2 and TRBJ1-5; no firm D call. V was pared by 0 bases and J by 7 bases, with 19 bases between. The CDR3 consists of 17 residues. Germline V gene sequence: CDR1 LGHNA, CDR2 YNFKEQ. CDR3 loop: CASSQDVASGVEQPQHF. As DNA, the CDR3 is TGTGCCAGCAGCCAAGATGTGGCCTCCGGGGTTGAGCAGCCCCAGCATTTT.

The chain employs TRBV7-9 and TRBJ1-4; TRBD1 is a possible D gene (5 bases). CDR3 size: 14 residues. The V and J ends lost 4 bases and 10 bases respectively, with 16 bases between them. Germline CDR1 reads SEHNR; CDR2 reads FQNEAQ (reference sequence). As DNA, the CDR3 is TGTGCCAGCAGCTGGGCTTATTCCGGGACAAAACTGTTTTTT. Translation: CASSWAYSGTKLFF.

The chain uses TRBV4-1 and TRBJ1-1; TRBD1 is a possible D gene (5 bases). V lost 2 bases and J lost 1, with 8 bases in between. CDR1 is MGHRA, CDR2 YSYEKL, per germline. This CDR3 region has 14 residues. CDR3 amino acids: CASSQWTQNTEAFF. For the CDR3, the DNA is TGCGCCAGCAGCCAATGGACACAGAACACTGAAGCTTTCTTT.

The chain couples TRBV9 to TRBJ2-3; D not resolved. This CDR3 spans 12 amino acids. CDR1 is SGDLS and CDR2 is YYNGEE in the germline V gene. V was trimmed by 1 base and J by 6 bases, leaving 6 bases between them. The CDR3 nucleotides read TGTGCCAGCAGCGTAAACTCGGATACGCAGTATTTT. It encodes CASSVNSDTQYF. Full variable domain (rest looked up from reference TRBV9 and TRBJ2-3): DSGVTQTPKHLITATGQRVTLRCSPRSGDLSVYWYQQSLDQGLQFLIQYYNGEERAKGNILERFSAQQFPDLHSELNLSSLELGDSALYFCASSVNSDTQYFGPGTRLTVL.